The rows below give T cell receptor beta chains drawn from one sample of a study of response to subunit inactivated influenza vaccine. TCRdb processed the RT-PCR reads anew with MiXCR; each CDR3 protein has one entry. The sample includes about 520,000 distinct CDR3 sequences, 11% seen only once; the top ten take approximately 12%. Sequencing was performed on PBMCs from blood, taken more than 35 days after vaccination. These receptor sequences come from a man aged 45-65 years who received an inactivated influenza vaccine. The CDR3 runs from the conserved cysteine through the conserved F or W. D genes are given only for firm matches. Size tells how often a clone was seen (once, few, many) or the class of an expanded clone, and some rows leave it out.

D	V	J	size	CDR3	DNA
TRBD2	TRBV12-3/TRBV12-4	TRBJ2-3	.	CASSFGLAGQDTQYF	TGTGCCAGCAGTTTCGGGCTAGCGGGACAGGATACGCAGTATTTT
.	TRBV6-5	TRBJ2-1	.	CASSLTPDRSYNEQFF	TGTGCCAGCAGTCTCACTCCAGACAGGTCCTACAATGAGCAGTTCTTC
.	TRBV2	TRBJ1-4	.	CASSERALNEKLFF	TGTGCCAGCAGTGAGAGGGCTTTGAATGAAAAACTGTTTTTT
.	TRBV9	TRBJ2-7	.	CASSNFPLSYEQYF	TGTGCCAGCAGTAATTTCCCTCTCTCCTACGAGCAGTACTTC
TRBD2	TRBV6-2/TRBV6-3	TRBJ2-7	.	CASSYKLLPSGSSYEQYF	TGTGCCAGCAGTTACAAACTATTGCCAAGCGGGAGCTCCTACGAGCAGTACTTC
TRBD1	TRBV7-2	TRBJ2-4	.	CASSLDRGPQNIQYF	TGTGCCAGCAGCTTAGACAGGGGGCCCCAAAACATTCAGTACTTC
.	TRBV9	TRBJ2-3	many	CASSVASGTDTQYF	TGTGCCAGCAGCGTGGCTTCTGGCACAGATACGCAGTATTTT
TRBD2	TRBV6-2/TRBV6-3	TRBJ2-2	few	CASSSGLAGPTGELFF	TGTGCCAGCAGTTCGGGACTAGCGGGGCCCACCGGGGAGCTGTTTTTT
.	TRBV9	TRBJ1-5	many	CASSVAPDSNQPQHF	TGTGCCAGCAGCGTAGCTCCGGACAGCAATCAGCCCCAGCATTTT
TRBD2	TRBV3-1	TRBJ2-7	.	CASSSYSGGSYEQYF	TGTGCCAGCAGCTCATATAGCGGGGGGTCCTACGAGCAGTACTTC
TRBD2	TRBV7-2	TRBJ2-7	many	CASSLSLAAHEQYF	TGTGCCAGCAGCTTAAGTCTAGCGGCGCACGAGCAGTACTTC
.	TRBV12-3/TRBV12-4	TRBJ2-2	few	CASSRGPAGNTGELFF	TGTGCCAGCAGTAGGGGTCCAGCGGGTAACACCGGGGAGCTGTTTTTT
.	TRBV4-2	TRBJ1-5	few	CASSRAMRGHQPQHF	TGTGCCAGCAGCCGGGCGATGAGGGGTCATCAGCCCCAGCATTTT
.	TRBV14	TRBJ2-6	.	CASSRLDPGANVLTF	TGTGCCAGCAGCCGACTTGACCCTGGGGCCAACGTCCTGACTTTC
TRBD2	TRBV7-2	TRBJ2-2	.	CASRLLASNTGELFF	TGTGCCAGCAGGCTACTAGCGTCGAACACCGGGGAGCTGTTTTTT